This TCR beta chain comes out of a study of cytomegalovirus exposure and HLA in healthy donors. Study conclusions and caveats: Prior analysis indicated that the majority of TCR beta V segments exhibited productivity approximately 90% or approximately 30% of the time. Generally TCR sequences proved uncommon, though certain public TCRs appeared in numerous donors.

The CDR3 sequence is 13 residues long. V shed 4 bases and J shed 5 bases, with 12 bases lying between them. Germline loops: CDR1 SGDLS, CDR2 YYNGEE. 13 Jbeta primers and 60 Vbeta primers were used for the PCR. Only in-frame clones appear in the TCRdb table, and some are missing; sequencing was by immunoSEQ multiplex PCR. The sample yields about 70,000 clones, 74% seen once. Comment on this clone: Its antigen is unidentified.

Sequenced: PBMCs. The TCR originated in a human donor in good health. The chain combines TRBV9 with TRBJ2-5, with no clear D. The CDR3 sequence is CASSLWSGETQYF. The DNA for the CDR3 is TGTGCCAGCAGCCTCTGGAGTGGGGAGACCCAGTACTTC.